This entry describes one TCR beta chain. The antigen remains unidentified. This sample is part of a study of T cell responses to AZD1222 COVID-19 vaccine. General study points: Reportedly, nearly half of unique spike TCRs recognized epitopes outside B.1.351/B.1.1.7 mutations.

Measured with immunoSEQ multiplex PCR; TCRdb has only the in-frame clones, and not every one. The data hold some 95,000 clones, with approximately 88% observed a single time. The CDR3 has 14 amino acids. Germline CDR1 and CDR2: LGHDT and YNNKEL (reference sequence). V was trimmed by 3 bases and J by 6 bases, leaving 15 bases between them. The genes are TRBV3-1 (or the pseudogene TRBV3-2) and TRBJ2-7; D is ambiguous. This receptor was taken from an adult who received the AZD1222 COVID-19 vaccine. The specimen comprised peripheral blood, sampled 28 days after the second AZD1222 dose. CDR3 DNA sequence: TGTGCCAGCAGCCAGGATTCCCCCCTATCCGAGCAGTACTTC. This sequence encodes CASSQDSPLSEQYF.